These 29 T cell receptor beta chains were all obtained from the same sample, sequenced in a study of CD8 T cells in Susac syndrome (dated by TCRdb to about 2019). The library was generated by the immunoSEQ multiplex PCR assay. RNA was extracted using the RNeasy kit, and roughly 0.5 to 1 microgram was reverse transcribed with random hexamers. TCRdb passed the public sequencing reads through fastp at Q25 and MiXCR, retaining productive beta sequences. Each entry is one CDR3 protein sequence, shown with its most common DNA and genes. Recorded for this sample are 110,000 to 150,000 distinct CDR3 sequences; around 94% of them occurred a single time. Roughly 0.29% of the sample lies in the top ten. Source material: CD8+ T cells from PBMCs. All receptors derive from a human donor in good health.

This clonotype has just a few counts. This chain joins TRBV7-2 and TRBJ2-3, with D possibly matching TRBD2 (5 bases). CDR1 and CDR2 (germline): SGHTA, FQGNSA. This CDR3 comprises 13 residues. V lost 5 bases to trimming and J lost 3 bases, with 9 bases between them. The DNA for the CDR3 is TGTGCCAGCAGCCCCGGACTGACAGATACGCAGTATTTT. It codes for CASSPGLTDTQYF.

The chain recombines TRBV20-1 with TRBJ2-1; D is possibly TRBD2 (6 bases). Germline assignment: CDR1 DFQATT and CDR2 SNEGSKA (reference sequence). V was clipped by 1 base and J by 9 bases, with 13 bases between them. The CDR3 is 13 amino acids. The CDR3 DNA is TGCAGTGCTAGAGGGGCCCTAGCGTCTGAGCAGTTCTTC. This encodes CSARGALASEQFF.

V gene TRBV14 combines with J gene TRBJ2-2, with D possibly called TRBD1 or TRBD2 (5 bases each). The CDR3 loop spans 16 amino acids. CDR1 SGHDN and CDR2 FVKESK come from the germline V gene. Between the trimmed V and J ends, which lost 1 base and 7 bases, there was a span of 16 bases. The CDR3 region is CASSQASPGLGGELFF. In nucleotides, the CDR3 is TGTGCCAGCAGCCAAGCTTCACCGGGGCTTGGCGGGGAGCTGTTTTTT.

The rearrangement joins TRBV20-1 to TRBJ2-2; D call uncertain. CDR3 length equals 13 residues. V lost 3 bases, J lost 2 bases, and 7 bases lay in between. Germline V gene data show CDR1 as DFQATT and CDR2 as SNEGSKA (reference sequence). The CDR3 DNA reads as TGCAGTGCTAGTCAGCAAAACACCGGGGAGCTGTTTTTT. As protein: CSASQQNTGELFF.

The CDR3 loop is CASSLTIYNEQFF. The CDR3 coding sequence is TGTGCCAGCAGCTTAACAATCTACAATGAGCAGTTCTTC. This chain uses TRBV7-3 with TRBJ2-1; D unresolved. Per germline, CDR1 SGHTA and CDR2 FQGTGA. The V and J ends lost 0 bases and 3 bases respectively, with 3 bases between them. This CDR3 spans 13 amino acids.

V is TRBV29-1 and J is TRBJ1-2, with D tentatively TRBD1 (5 bases). CDR1 SQVTM and CDR2 ANQGSEA come from the germline V gene. The CDR3 consists of 14 residues. Trimming cost V 5 bases and J 5 bases, with 18 bases left between them. CDR3 sequence reads: CSVLGGGNWYGYTF. The CDR3 region has the DNA TGCAGCGTTCTCGGGGGGGGAAATTGGTATGGCTACACCTTC.

The chain is built from TRBV23-1 and TRBJ2-3, with 9 bases lining up with TRBD2. TRBV23-1 is placed among ORFs of uncertain function. The V and J ends lost 0 bases and 0 bases, in that order; junction bases with no gene match: 4. The CDR3 contains 17 residues. The CDR3 is CASSQSPSGDSTDTQYF. For the CDR3, the DNA is TGCGCCAGCAGTCAATCGCCTAGCGGGGATAGCACAGATACGCAGTATTTT.

This chain links TRBV15 with TRBJ2-1; 12 nucleotides align to TRBD2. Trimming removed 2 bases from V and 8 bases from J; junction bases left unmatched: 13. CDR1 LNHNV and CDR2 YYDKDF come from the germline V gene (reference sequence). The length of the CDR3 is 18 residues. The CDR3: CATSRLLAGGPYYYEQFF. Here the CDR3 DNA reads TGTGCCACCAGCAGACTCCTAGCGGGAGGGCCATATTACTATGAGCAGTTCTTC.

The CDR3 here is CSVGPVQGAPSEQYF. CDR3 bases: TGCAGCGTTGGCCCAGTACAGGGGGCGCCGAGCGAGCAGTACTTC. The rearrangement joins TRBV29-1 to TRBJ2-7; 9 nucleotides agree with TRBD1. CDR1 and CDR2 (germline): SQVTM, ANQGSEA. V lost 4 bases and J lost 6; bases outside the gene matches: 13. This CDR3 is 15 amino acids long.

J is TRBJ2-1 and V is TRBV28; D is possibly TRBD2 (6 bases). Germline CDR1 MDHEN, CDR2 SYDVKM. This CDR3 region has 13 residues. Between the trimmed V and J ends, which lost 0 bases and 6 bases, there was a span of 6 bases. CDR3 residues: CASSLWGGNEQFF. The CDR3 region has the DNA TGTGCCAGCAGTTTATGGGGGGGCAATGAGCAGTTCTTC.

This clonotype was counted between two and nine times. CDR3 sequence reads: CASSYSPYNEQFF. The CDR3, as DNA: TGTGCCAGCAGTTACTCCCCCTACAATGAGCAGTTCTTC. V and J are TRBV27 and TRBJ2-1, with D unclear. This CDR3 is built from 13 residues. Germline V lookup: CDR1 MNHEY, CDR2 SMNVEV (reference sequence). Between the trimmed V and J ends, which lost 4 bases and 2 bases, there was a span of 6 bases.

The V and J genes are TRBV3-1 and TRBJ2-1; D possibly corresponds to TRBD1 (6 bases). Germline lookup yields CDR1 LGHDT and CDR2 YNNKEL (reference sequence). CDR3 length equals 17 residues. V gave up 0 bases and J gave up 0 bases, with 12 bases separating them. Here the CDR3 reads CASSQDVRTASYNEQFF. The CDR3 bases are TGTGCCAGCAGCCAAGATGTTAGGACAGCCTCCTACAATGAGCAGTTCTTC.

The chain carries TRBV7-2 and TRBJ2-7; D is unresolved. V dropped 1 base and J dropped 3 bases, with 10 bases sitting between them. The CDR3 sequence is 14 residues long. Per germline, CDR1 SGHTA and CDR2 FQGNSA. The CDR3: CASSLGVDHYEQYF. For the CDR3, the DNA is TGTGCCAGCAGCTTAGGGGTGGACCACTACGAGCAGTACTTC.

The chain employs TRBV27 and TRBJ2-1; possible D gene TRBD2, 6 bases. This CDR3 spans 14 amino acids. The V gene's germline CDR1 is MNHEY and CDR2 SMNVEV (reference sequence). V lost 4 bases to trimming and J lost 2 bases, with 9 bases between them. The DNA of the CDR3 is TGTGCCAGCAGTTCGGGACTTACCTACAATGAGCAGTTCTTC. This gives the protein CASSSGLTYNEQFF.

The genes are TRBV7-9 and TRBJ2-1, with D tentatively TRBD2 (7 bases). Trimming left V 4 bases short and J 8 bases short, with 24 bases between. Germline V gene sequence: CDR1 SEHNR, CDR2 FQNEAQ (reference sequence). This CDR3 comprises 17 residues. CDR3 sequence reads: CASSSGVGGSGIYEQFF. CDR3 bases: TGTGCCAGCAGCTCCGGCGTCGGGGGCAGCGGGATCTATGAGCAGTTCTTC.

This clonotype was observed once. The chain carries TRBV27 and TRBJ2-1, with TRBD2 matching 10 bases. The CDR3 totals 14 residues. Germline V gene sequence: CDR1 MNHEY, CDR2 SMNVEV (reference sequence). V shed 9 bases and J 1 base; nucleotides not matched to a gene: 3. CDR3 loop: CASASGSSYNEQFF. CDR3 DNA sequence: TGTGCCAGTGCTAGCGGGAGTTCCTACAATGAGCAGTTCTTC.

This chain links TRBV27 with TRBJ1-2; tentatively, D is TRBD1 (6 bases). The CDR3 runs to 13 residues. Germline CDR1 MNHEY, CDR2 SMNVEV (reference sequence). The V end lost 7 bases, the J end lost 6 bases, and 15 bases lay between the germline ends. CDR3 sequence reads: CASTATGLNGYTF. The DNA of the CDR3 is TGTGCCAGCACCGCCACAGGGTTGAATGGCTACACCTTC.

The DNA for the CDR3 is TGTGCCCAGAACGAGGAGGGATATGGCTACACCTTC. Protein: CAQNEEGYGYTF. The chain has TRBV2 and TRBJ1-2; the D is unclear. Trimming cost V 11 bases and J 5 bases, with 15 bases left between them. Germline V lookup: CDR1 SNHLY, CDR2 FYNNEI. The CDR3 has 12 amino acids.

This clonotype was found once. V is TRBV4-3 and J is TRBJ2-3; weak D call: TRBD2 (6 bases). The V and J ends lost 1 base and 4 bases respectively, with 9 bases between them. The CDR3 is made up of 14 amino acids. Germline CDR1 is LGHNA and CDR2 is YSLEER. CDR3 coding DNA: TGCGCCAGCAGCCAAGGGCTAGCGCCAGATACGCAGTATTTT. Its translation: CASSQGLAPDTQYF.

This clonotype was counted between two and nine times. The gene calls are TRBV28 and TRBJ1-5; maybe TRBD1 (6 bases). CDR1 MDHEN and CDR2 SYDVKM come from the germline V gene. Trimming took 2 bases from V and 4 from J, leaving 9 bases between them. This CDR3 spans 14 amino acids. CDR3 DNA: TGTGCCAGCAGTTTAACAGGGCTTAATCAGCCCCAGCATTTT. As protein: CASSLTGLNQPQHF.

The chain has TRBV11-1 and TRBJ2-3; D possibly corresponds to TRBD2 (6 bases). In germline, CDR1 is SGHAT, CDR2 FQDESV (reference sequence). The germline V and J ends were trimmed by 9 bases and 7 bases, with 11 bases remaining between them. The CDR3 length is 11 residues. The CDR3 protein is CARGRPYTQYF. In nucleotides, the CDR3 is TGTGCCAGGGGGAGGCCGTATACGCAGTATTTT.

The J gene is TRBJ1-5, the V gene TRBV30; D perhaps matches TRBD1 (6 bases). From germline, CDR1 is GTSNPN and CDR2 SVGIG (reference sequence). This CDR3 comprises 14 residues. Trimming took off 1 base at V and 5 bases at J, with 12 bases between the two ends. CDR3 protein: CAWSEGQGYQPQHF. In DNA form, the CDR3 reads TGTGCCTGGAGTGAAGGGCAGGGGTATCAGCCCCAGCATTTT.

V and J are TRBV28 and TRBJ2-6, with D maybe TRBD1 (5 bases). V lost 2 bases, J lost 4 bases, and 12 bases lay in between. The CDR3 spans 16 residues. Germline values: CDR1 MDHEN, CDR2 SYDVKM. CDR3 sequence: CASSLGVGVGANVLTF. CDR3 in DNA: TGTGCCAGCAGTTTAGGGGTAGGGGTCGGGGCCAACGTCCTGACTTTC.

This chain connects TRBV12-3 or TRBV12-4 to TRBJ2-3; 7 bases agree with TRBD2. This CDR3 comprises 13 residues. V was pared by 7 bases and J by 4 bases, with 5 bases of the junction left unmatched. The CDR3 protein is CASTNGGADTQYF. The CDR3 DNA sequence: TGTGCCAGCACCAATGGGGGGGCAGATACGCAGTATTTT.

V gene TRBV5-6 combines with J gene TRBJ1-1, with D unresolved. Between the trimmed V and J ends, which lost 0 bases and 10 bases, there was a span of 10 bases. CDR1 and CDR2 from the germline V gene are SGHDT and YYEEEE. This CDR3 spans 12 amino acids. CDR3 bases: TGTGCCAGCAGCTTGGGACCTCTCGGAGCTTTCTTT. It codes for CASSLGPLGAFF.

This rearrangement joins TRBV20-1 to TRBJ2-1; 13 bases agree with TRBD2. The V gene end was trimmed by 0 bases and the J gene end by 8 bases; junction bases not matched to a gene: 16. Germline assignment: CDR1 DFQATT and CDR2 SNEGSKA (reference sequence). This CDR3 has 19 residues. The DNA for the CDR3 is TGCAGTGCTAGAGAGGTTATAGGGACTAGCGGGATCCCAGGCTATGAGCAGTTCTTC. Amino acid sequence: CSAREVIGTSGIPGYEQFF.

This clonotype came up once. J is TRBJ2-1 and V is TRBV29-1; TRBD2 agrees at 7 bases. This CDR3 comprises 14 residues. CDR1 and CDR2 from the germline V gene are SQVTM and ANQGSEA. Trimming cost V 1 base and J 5 bases; bases outside gene matches: 5. CDR3 loop: CSVEGLAAHNEQFF. The CDR3 coding sequence is TGCAGCGTTGAAGGACTAGCCGCACACAATGAGCAGTTCTTC.

This chain joins TRBV12-3 or TRBV12-4 and TRBJ2-7, with 10 bases matching TRBD1. J was trimmed by 7 bases and V by 2 bases; bases with no gene match: 14. The CDR3 is 17 amino acids. The CDR3 here is CASSLFYSRQGAREQYF. DNA for the CDR3: TGTGCCAGCAGTTTATTTTACTCGAGACAGGGGGCACGTGAGCAGTACTTC.

V usage is TRBV9 and J usage is TRBJ2-7; the D gene is possibly TRBD2 (5 bases). Trimming left V 0 bases short and J 4 bases short, with 14 bases between. Germline V CDR1 and CDR2: SGDLS, YYNGEE. The CDR3 has 15 residues. The CDR3 region has the DNA TGTGCCAGCAGCGTAGCAGTTTCGGAGGTGTACGAGCAGTACTTC. Protein sequence: CASSVAVSEVYEQYF.